This entry lists 22 T cell receptor beta chains sequenced from one sample in a study of neurological immune-mediated disorders. TCRdb reprocessed the 5' RACE reads with MiXCR, giving one entry per CDR3 protein. Of 50,000 to 75,000 distinct CDR3 sequences in the sample, 3.5% to 5% were seen once. The sample consisted of PBMCs. Receptors were obtained from a man aged 45-60 years with multiple sclerosis.

This clonotype was detected many times. The genes are TRBV6-2 or TRBV6-3 and TRBJ2-2; D remains unclear. Germline lookup yields CDR1 MNHEY and CDR2 SVGEGT. The CDR3 is 16 residues long. The V end was cut by 0 bases, the J end by 0 bases, with 8 bases between. Here the CDR3 DNA reads TGTGCCAGCAGTTACTCCAGCCACGCGAACACCGGGGAGCTGTTTTTT. This translates into CASSYSSHANTGELFF.

This clonotype was picked up many times. This rearrangement joins TRBV12-3 or TRBV12-4 to TRBJ2-2, with TRBD2 as a possible D gene (5 bases). V dropped 0 bases and J dropped 0 bases, with 17 bases sitting between them. The CDR3 covers 19 residues. The DNA of the CDR3 is TGTGCCAGCAGTTTAGCGCGGGTGGTCCGGCGAGCGAACACCGGGGAGCTGTTTTTT. This codes for CASSLARVVRRANTGELFF.

The chain is built from TRBV7-9 and TRBJ1-6, with D unresolved. Trimming stripped 3 bases from V and 5 bases from J, with 2 bases between. CDR3 size: 12 residues. The germline V gene has CDR1 SEHNR and CDR2 FQNEAQ (reference sequence). CDR3 bases: TGTGCCAGCAGCTTTAATAATTCACCCCTCCACTTT. Its translation: CASSFNNSPLHF. Together with reference TRBV7-9 and TRBJ1-6, the CDR3 gives the full variable domain: DTGVSQNPRHKITKRGQNVTFRCDPISEHNRLYWYRQTLGQGPEFLTYFQNEAQLEKSRLLSDRFSAERPKGSFSTLEIQRTEQGDSAMYLCASSFNNSPLHFGNGTRLTVT.

This clonotype was observed at least ten times. The J gene is TRBJ2-7, the V gene TRBV4-1; TRBD2 agrees at 8 bases. This CDR3 comprises 15 residues. The junction had 5 bases not matched to a gene; V was cut back by 1 base and J by 3 bases. Germline CDR1 is MGHRA and CDR2 is YSYEKL. The chain's CDR3 is CASSQVDGGDYEQYF. CDR3 nucleotide sequence: TGCGCCAGCAGCCAAGTCGACGGGGGGGACTACGAGCAGTACTTC.

Ten or more counts support this clonotype. J is TRBJ1-1 and V is TRBV5-1; no clear D. The V and J ends lost 3 bases and 1 base respectively, with 10 bases between them. The CDR3 sequence is 14 residues long. Germline V lookup: CDR1 SGHRS, CDR2 YFSETQ. The CDR3 region is CASSSYGGNTEAFF. DNA of the CDR3: TGCGCCAGCAGCTCCTACGGTGGGAACACTGAAGCTTTCTTT.

This chain links TRBV27 with TRBJ2-1; either TRBD1 or TRBD2 may fit D (6 bases each). CDR1 and CDR2 (germline): MNHEY, SMNVEV (reference sequence). The CDR3 runs to 14 residues. Between the trimmed V and J ends, which lost 6 bases and 6 bases, there was a span of 15 bases. As DNA, the CDR3 is TGTGCCAGCAGAGCCTTCGGGGGCCCCAATGAGCAGTTCTTC. Amino acid sequence: CASRAFGGPNEQFF.

This clonotype was seen more than once but under ten times. The chain recombines TRBV20-1 with TRBJ2-1; D is unresolved. The germline gives CDR1 DFQATT, CDR2 SNEGSKA (reference sequence). The CDR3 extends over 12 amino acids. V lost 0 bases and J lost 3, with 3 bases in between. CDR3 coding DNA: TGCAGTGCTAGAGACTACTACAATGAGCAGTTCTTC. As protein: CSARDYYNEQFF.

This clonotype showed up many times. DNA for the CDR3: TGCGCCAGCAGCTTGACAGCGAACACTGAAGCTTTCTTT. Amino acid sequence: CASSLTANTEAFF. The chain is built from TRBV5-1 and TRBJ1-1; D ambiguous. Germline lookup yields CDR1 SGHRS and CDR2 YFSETQ. This CDR3 is 13 amino acids long. Between the trimmed V and J ends, which lost 1 base and 1 base, there was a span of 5 bases.

The sample holds many counts of this clonotype. The chain uses TRBV6-6 and TRBJ2-7; D perhaps matches TRBD2 (6 bases). Trimming removed 6 bases at V and 6 bases at J, with 18 bases between. Germline V gene lookup returns CDR1 MNHNY and CDR2 SVGAGI (reference sequence). The CDR3 is 14 residues long. The CDR3 DNA reads TGTGCCAGCAGCCTACGGAGGGGCCGCGGCGAGCAGTACGTC. Protein product: CASSLRRGRGEQYV.

This clonotype was detected only a few times. This chain uses TRBV7-9 with TRBJ2-3, with D possibly being TRBD1 or TRBD2 (5 bases each). Germline lookup yields CDR1 SEHNR and CDR2 FQNEAQ (reference sequence). The CDR3 is 16 amino acids. V dropped 5 bases and J dropped 0 bases, with 15 bases sitting between them. The CDR3, as DNA: TGTGCCAGCAGCGCCCCGGTTGGGACCAGCACAGATACGCAGTATTTT. Translated: CASSAPVGTSTDTQYF.

This clonotype turned up a few times. The chain links TRBV4-1 to TRBJ1-4; D is ambiguous. The CDR3 covers 14 residues. Per germline, CDR1 MGHRA and CDR2 YSYEKL. The ends were cut back, 0 bases at V and 5 bases at J, with 7 bases in the middle. The CDR3 DNA follows: TGCGCCAGCAGCCAAGATATGCGGAATGAAAAACTGTTTTTT. Amino acids: CASSQDMRNEKLFF.

The J gene is TRBJ2-5, the V gene TRBV3-1; D gene ambiguous. The germline V and J ends were trimmed by 1 base and 4 bases, with 16 bases remaining between them. There are 16 residues in the CDR3. From germline, CDR1 is LGHDT and CDR2 YNNKEL (reference sequence). The CDR3 bases are TGTGCCAGCAGCCAAGTGCCGAGTCCAAGCCTAGAGACCCAGTACTTC. Translation gives CASSQVPSPSLETQYF.

This clonotype has only a few counts. J is TRBJ1-5 and V is TRBV6-5, with 7 bases aligning to TRBD1. CDR1 and CDR2 from the germline V gene are MNHEY and SVGAGI. The trim removed 6 bases at V and 0 bases at J, leaving 8 bases unmatched. CDR3 size: 16 residues. The CDR3 nucleotides are TGTGCCAGCAGGACAGGGTCTTACGATAGCAATCAGCCCCAGCATTTT. It translates to CASRTGSYDSNQPQHF.

The rearrangement uses TRBV20-1 and TRBJ2-3, with D tentatively TRBD1 (6 bases). The CDR3 length is 15 residues. The V gene's germline CDR1 is DFQATT and CDR2 SNEGSKA (reference sequence). The germline V and J ends were trimmed by 5 bases and 5 bases, with 20 bases remaining between them. For the CDR3, the DNA is TGCAGTGCTGCACCCTCCGGGACATACTTAGATACGCAGTATTTT. It is translated as CSAAPSGTYLDTQYF.

This clonotype was seen repeatedly, ten times or more. The genes are TRBV12-3 or TRBV12-4 and TRBJ2-5; either TRBD1 or TRBD2 may fit D (5 bases each). Deletions cut 6 bases from V and 7 bases from J, with 18 bases between. The CDR3 spans 14 residues. CDR3 coding DNA: TGTGCCAGCAGCCCCAGTCATGAGGGGTTGACCCAGTACTTC. Translated, it gives CASSPSHEGLTQYF.

This clonotype occurred many times. The V gene is TRBV25-1, the J gene TRBJ2-5; 8 bases align to TRBD2. This CDR3 has 17 amino acids. Germline V CDR1 and CDR2: MGHDK, SYGVNS. After removal of 1 base from V and 1 base from J, the junction contained 8 bases not matched to a gene. Written as DNA, the CDR3 is TGTGCCAGCAGTGAATTTTCGGGGACTAGTACCCAAGAGACCCAGTACTTC. The encoded protein is CASSEFSGTSTQETQYF.

This clonotype came up many times. The V gene is TRBV7-9, the J gene TRBJ2-2, with a tentative D call TRBD1 (5 bases). V gave up 6 bases and J gave up 0 bases, with 14 bases separating them. CDR1 SEHNR and CDR2 FQNEAQ come from the germline V gene (reference sequence). CDR3 length: 16 residues. The CDR3 spells CASRPWGSANTGELFF. The CDR3 coding sequence is TGTGCCAGCAGGCCTTGGGGCTCCGCGAACACCGGGGAGCTGTTTTTT.

This clonotype was detected ten times or more. The rearrangement joins TRBV12-3 or TRBV12-4 to TRBJ1-5; no clear D gene. Trimming removed 3 bases from V and 5 bases from J, with 2 bases in between. CDR3 length: 11 residues. The CDR3 sequence: CASSFYQPQHF. CDR3 DNA: TGTGCCAGCAGTTTCTATCAGCCCCAGCATTTT.

This clonotype was counted ten times or more. The chain combines TRBV4-1 with TRBJ2-3; D assignment may be TRBD1 or TRBD2 (5 bases each). Trimming shortened V by 4 bases and J by 3 bases, and 14 bases separated the two germline ends. CDR1 is MGHRA and CDR2 is YSYEKL in the germline V gene. The CDR3 length is 15 residues. Written as DNA, the CDR3 is TGCGCCAGCAGCCTAGGAAAGGGGACGACAGATACGCAGTATTTT. Its protein is CASSLGKGTTDTQYF.

This clonotype was counted at least ten times. The rearrangement links TRBV5-1 to TRBJ2-7; a possible D gene is TRBD1 (5 bases). This CDR3 has 13 amino acids. The V gene's germline CDR1 is SGHRS and CDR2 YFSETQ. V dropped 1 base and J dropped 11 bases, with 16 bases sitting between them. CDR3 loop: CASSLSGRAKEYF. The CDR3 region has the DNA TGCGCCAGCAGCTTGTCCGGCAGGGCAAAGGAGTACTTC.

This clonotype has ten or more counts. V is TRBV7-9 and J is TRBJ1-1; D remains ambiguous. Germline V gene sequence: CDR1 SEHNR, CDR2 FQNEAQ (reference sequence). The CDR3 runs 12 residues. The V gene lost 5 bases and the J gene lost 0 bases, with 4 bases spanning the gap. The CDR3 DNA sequence: TGTGCCAGCAGCCTAATGAACACTGAAGCTTTCTTT. Its protein is CASSLMNTEAFF. The full variable domain, with the rest looked up from reference TRBV7-9 and TRBJ1-1, is DTGVSQNPRHKITKRGQNVTFRCDPISEHNRLYWYRQTLGQGPEFLTYFQNEAQLEKSRLLSDRFSAERPKGSFSTLEIQRTEQGDSAMYLCASSLMNTEAFFGQGTRLTVV.

Many counts were recorded for this clonotype. The junction shows a germline mismatch at one end, possibly a read error. The chain employs TRBV6-5 and TRBJ1-5; D is ambiguous. CDR3 length equals 16 residues. Germline V gives CDR1 MNHEY, CDR2 SVGAGI. This CDR3 is CASSYRAVVVGVPQNF. The DNA of the CDR3 is TGTGCCAGCAGTTACAGGGCAGTTGTAGTCGGTGTGCCCCAGAATTTT.